These 31 T cell receptor beta chains came from one sample sequenced in a study of T cells in Graves' hyperthyroidism and ophthalmopathy. Amplification of TCR beta CDR3 regions used RNA as the template. A first-round RT-PCR of the TCR CDR3 used the HTBI primer set. Via MiXCR, TCRdb re-called the multiplex PCR reads, giving one row per CDR3 protein. The table includes about 250,000 distinct CDR3 sequences, 20% to 25% detected once. Source material: blood. The receptor set was obtained from a young man with Graves' ophthalmopathy.

V usage is TRBV3-1 and J usage is TRBJ2-3, with 7 nucleotides matching TRBD2. V shed 7 bases, J shed 0 bases, and the junction held 16 bases outside the gene matches. The CDR3 is made up of 18 amino acids. Germline lookup yields CDR1 LGHDT and CDR2 YNNKEL (reference sequence). The CDR3 nucleotides read TGTGCCAGCAACCACAATACCTGGCTAGCGGCAAGCACAGATACGCAGTATTTT. This translates into CASNHNTWLAASTDTQYF.

For this clonotype: It may be a read error: a sequence one base away is much more abundant. This chain links TRBV3-1 with TRBJ1-2; perhaps TRBD1 as D (5 bases). Germline V gene lookup returns CDR1 LGHDT and CDR2 YNNKEL (reference sequence). Trimming stripped 8 bases from V and 5 bases from J, with 18 bases between. The CDR3 runs 14 residues. Written as DNA, the CDR3 is TGTGCCAGCGGCAAAAGGGACGGTCTTTATGGCTACACCTTC. This gives the protein CASGKRDGLYGYTF. Looking up the rest from reference TRBV3-1 and TRBJ1-2 gives the full variable domain: DTAVSQTPKYLVTQMGNDKSIKCEQNLGHDTMYWYKQDSKKFLKIMFSYNNKELIINETVPNRFSPKSPDKAHLNLHINSLELGDSAVYFCASGKRDGLYGYTFGSGTRLTVV.

V gene TRBV6-2 or TRBV6-3 combines with J gene TRBJ2-7, with D tentatively TRBD2 (6 bases). Germline CDR1 reads MNHEY; CDR2 reads SVGEGT. The V end lost 6 bases, the J end lost 0 bases, and 24 bases lay between the germline ends. The CDR3 contains 18 residues. The CDR3 loop reads CASRGRKGLGASSYEQYF. DNA of the CDR3: TGTGCCAGCAGAGGGAGGAAGGGCCTAGGCGCGAGCTCCTACGAGCAGTACTTC.

This clonotype was observed many times. This chain links TRBV12-3 or TRBV12-4 with TRBJ2-2, with 13 bases fitting TRBD2. V was pared by 5 bases and J by 3 bases, with 9 bases of the junction left unmatched. The CDR3 contains 18 residues. CDR3 in amino acids: CASSPTRTSGSYTGELFF. The CDR3 DNA follows: TGTGCCAGCAGTCCCACCCGGACTAGCGGGAGTTACACCGGGGAGCTGTTTTTT.

This clonotype was seen only a few times. V gene TRBV3-1 combines with J gene TRBJ2-2; TRBD1 or TRBD2 may be the D gene (6 bases each). This CDR3 has 16 amino acids. CDR1 is LGHDT and CDR2 is YNNKEL in the germline V gene (reference sequence). The V and J ends lost 4 bases and 4 bases respectively, with 16 bases between them. CDR3 bases: TGTGCCAGCAGCCCGGAGGGGGGTTTGGGCACCGGGGAGCTGTTTTTT. Protein: CASSPEGGLGTGELFF.

The V gene is TRBV29-1, the J gene TRBJ1-1; D remains ambiguous. Per germline, CDR1 SQVTM and CDR2 ANQGSEA. The CDR3 extends over 15 amino acids. The CDR3 reads CTVSTPVWMNTEAFF. In nucleotides, the CDR3 is TGCACCGTATCAACCCCAGTATGGATGAACACTGAAGCTTTCTTT. Looking up the rest from reference TRBV29-1 and TRBJ1-1 gives the full variable domain: SAVISQKPSRDICQRGTSLTIQCQVDSQVTMMFWYRQQPGQSLTLIATANQGSEATYESGFVIDKFPISRPNLTFSTLTVSNMSPEDSSIYLCTVSTPVWMNTEAFFGQGTRLTVV.

The V and J genes are TRBV7-9 and TRBJ2-5; either TRBD1 or TRBD2 may supply D (6 bases each). Germline loops: CDR1 SEHNR, CDR2 FQNEAQ (reference sequence). CDR3 length: 13 residues. V lost 6 bases and J 5 bases, leaving 13 bases between the germline ends. The CDR3 loop is CASSRGPYETQYF. CDR3 bases: TGTGCCAGCAGTCGGGGGCCTTACGAGACCCAGTACTTC.

A few counts support this clonotype. The chain couples TRBV6-2 or TRBV6-3 to TRBJ2-7; D may be TRBD1 (6 bases). The CDR3 runs to 17 residues. V lost 5 bases, J lost 0 bases, and 20 bases lay in between. The germline gives CDR1 MNHEY, CDR2 SVGEGT. The chain's CDR3 is CASSGTLDNPSSYEQYF. The CDR3 region has the DNA TGTGCCAGCAGTGGGACATTGGACAACCCGAGCTCCTACGAGCAGTACTTC.

There are a few counts of this clonotype. CDR3: CASSPNRGPTNYGYTF. CDR3 DNA sequence: TGTGCCAGCTCACCTAACAGGGGCCCTACTAACTATGGCTACACCTTC. V usage is TRBV18 and J usage is TRBJ1-2, with 7 nucleotides matching TRBD1. CDR1 is KGHSH, CDR2 LQKENI, per germline. The CDR3 consists of 16 residues. Trimming at V came to 3 bases and at J to 0 bases, leaving 7 bases not matched to a gene.

CDR3 in amino acids: CASKTGGNSPLHF. CDR3 nucleotide sequence: TGTGCCAGTAAAACAGGGGGGAATTCACCCCTCCACTTT. The chain uses TRBV7-2 and TRBJ1-6; 8 bases match TRBD1. The germline V gene encodes CDR1 SGHTA and CDR2 FQGNSA. V gave up 9 bases and J gave up 7 bases; unmatched junction bases: 5. This CDR3 has 13 residues. The whole variable domain, remainder taken from reference TRBV7-2 and TRBJ1-6, is GAGVSQSPSNKVTEKGKDVELRCDPISGHTALYWYRQSLGQGLEFLIYFQGNSAPDKSGLPSDRFSAERTGGSVSTLTIQRTQQEDSAVYLCASKTGGNSPLHFGNGTRLTVT.

There are many counts of this clonotype. The chain uses TRBV13 and TRBJ1-1; the match to TRBD1 covers 9 bases. This CDR3 contains 15 residues. Germline values: CDR1 PRHDT, CDR2 FYEKMQ (reference sequence). The V segment lost 4 bases and the J segment 1 base; nucleotides outside the gene matches: 4. CDR3 nucleotide sequence: TGTGCCAGCAGCTCCGCGGGACAGGGGAACACTGAAGCTTTCTTT. Its translation: CASSSAGQGNTEAFF.

The chain employs TRBV5-1 and TRBJ2-7; tentatively, D is TRBD2 (6 bases). Germline V CDR1 and CDR2: SGHRS, YFSETQ. The CDR3 consists of 16 residues. V was cut by 0 bases and J by 2 bases, with 15 bases left in between. The CDR3 here is CASSLDWRATPYEQYF. Written as DNA, the CDR3 is TGCGCCAGCAGCTTGGATTGGAGGGCCACCCCCTACGAGCAGTACTTC.

This clonotype was observed a handful of times. V and J are TRBV7-6 and TRBJ2-1; 11 bases are a match to TRBD2. V trimming: 5 bases; J trimming: 4 bases; junction bases outside the gene matches: 4. CDR1 and CDR2 from the germline V gene are SGHVS and FNYEAQ. CDR3 length: 15 residues. CDR3 sequence (DNA): TGTGCCAGCAGCACCGGGACTAGCGGATACAATGAGCAGTTCTTC. Its protein product is CASSTGTSGYNEQFF.

The genes are TRBV3-1 and TRBJ2-1, with TRBD2 identical over 12 bases. The germline V gene encodes CDR1 LGHDT and CDR2 YNNKEL (reference sequence). This CDR3 is 14 amino acids long. V was clipped by 8 bases and J by 7 bases; unmatched bases: 6. In DNA, the CDR3 is TGTGCCAGCGGCACGACTAGCGGGGGAAATGAGCAGTTCTTC. Its translation is CASGTTSGGNEQFF.

In this sample, this clonotype turned up many times. The J gene is TRBJ1-2, the V gene TRBV18; perhaps TRBD1 as D (5 bases). Germline loops: CDR1 KGHSH, CDR2 LQKENI. The CDR3 covers 14 residues. V shed 3 bases and J shed 4 bases, with 12 bases lying between them. Written as DNA, the CDR3 is TGTGCCAGCTCACCGATCGACAGACGCTATGGCTACACCTTC. Encoded protein: CASSPIDRRYGYTF.

This clonotype appeared once. The chain links TRBV5-6 to TRBJ2-1, with TRBD2 matching over 12 bases. Germline V gives CDR1 SGHDT, CDR2 YYEEEE. Germline trimming cut 2 bases from V and 6 bases from J; bases unmatched to any gene: 3. This CDR3 contains 15 residues. CDR3 amino acids: CASSFPTSGSNEQFF. The CDR3 nucleotides read TGTGCCAGCAGCTTTCCGACTAGCGGGAGCAATGAGCAGTTCTTC.

In its sample, this clonotype was seen many times. This chain connects TRBV6-2 or TRBV6-3 to TRBJ2-1, with 11 bases matching TRBD2. The CDR3 contains 15 residues. Trimming removed 6 bases from V and 6 bases from J; junction bases left unmatched: 7. Germline V gives CDR1 MNHEY, CDR2 SVGEGT. CDR3 region: CASRRSGTSGNEQFF. The CDR3 bases are TGTGCCAGCAGACGATCCGGGACTAGCGGCAATGAGCAGTTCTTC.

This CDR3 reads CASTIPTSGIITAQFF. The CDR3 region has the DNA TGTGCCAGCACCATACCGACTAGCGGTATAATTACCGCGCAGTTCTTC. This chain connects TRBV6-1 to TRBJ2-1; the match to TRBD2 covers 9 bases. The CDR3 sequence is 16 residues long. J gave up 12 bases and V 7 bases, and 19 bases lay outside the gene matches. The germline V gene has CDR1 MNHNS and CDR2 SASEGT.

This clonotype came up many times. This chain connects TRBV30 to TRBJ1-2; no definite D call. This CDR3 contains 12 residues. Germline V gene sequence: CDR1 GTSNPN, CDR2 SVGIG (reference sequence). Trimming removed 7 bases from V and 0 bases from J, with 9 bases in between. The CDR3 protein is CAYLVANYGYTF. CDR3 DNA: TGTGCCTACCTAGTGGCTAACTATGGCTACACCTTC.

This clonotype was seen a handful of times. The chain uses TRBV9 and TRBJ2-1; 8 nucleotides match TRBD2. This CDR3 is built from 17 residues. Germline V lookup: CDR1 SGDLS, CDR2 YYNGEE. With 0 bases clipped from V and 2 bases from J, the junction kept 7 bases outside the gene matches. The CDR3: CASSVGSLAGAYNEQFF. DNA of the CDR3: TGTGCCAGCAGCGTAGGTAGTCTAGCGGGCGCCTACAATGAGCAGTTCTTC.

This chain uses TRBV11-1 with TRBJ1-3; 7 bases agree with TRBD1. Germline assignment: CDR1 SGHAT and CDR2 FQDESV (reference sequence). The V segment lost 4 bases and the J segment 3 bases; nucleotides outside the gene matches: 6. This CDR3 has 15 residues. The CDR3 DNA reads as TGTGCCAGCAGCTACGACAGGGCTAGTGGAAACACCATATATTTT. Translated: CASSYDRASGNTIYF.

This clonotype appeared a few times. The CDR3 region is CSALREGLRETQYF. The CDR3 nucleotides read TGCAGTGCTTTACGCGAGGGTTTGAGGGAGACCCAGTACTTC. The J gene is TRBJ2-5, the V gene TRBV20-1, with D possibly being TRBD2 (5 bases). V gave up 5 bases and J gave up 5 bases, with 18 bases separating them. Germline V gives CDR1 DFQATT, CDR2 SNEGSKA (reference sequence). The CDR3 loop spans 14 amino acids.

As to this clonotype: This sequence may be a read error, since a much larger clone differs from it by one base. The gene calls are TRBV3-1 and TRBJ1-1; 8 bases align to TRBD1. CDR1 and CDR2 from the germline V gene are LGHDT and YNNKEL (reference sequence). The V and J ends lost 5 bases and 4 bases, in that order; junction bases with no gene match: 3. This CDR3 comprises 13 residues. In DNA, the CDR3 is TGTGCCAGCAGCACAGGGACAGGCACTGAAGCTTTCTTT. Encoded protein: CASSTGTGTEAFF.

The rearrangement joins TRBV28 to TRBJ1-1; 7 positions match TRBD1. Germline V gene data show CDR1 as MDHEN and CDR2 as SYDVKM. The length of the CDR3 is 15 residues. With V trimmed by 4 bases and J by 1 base, 6 bases remained unmatched. The CDR3 DNA reads as TGTGCCAGCAGTTCTATCGACAGGGCGAACACTGAAGCTTTCTTT. Protein product: CASSSIDRANTEAFF.

The gene calls are TRBV9 and TRBJ1-1, with D unclear. The CDR3 is made up of 19 amino acids. Per germline, CDR1 SGDLS and CDR2 YYNGEE. The V end lost 3 bases, the J end lost 4 bases, and 28 bases lay between the germline ends. The CDR3 region is CASSGAGWVEWAPATEAFF. Here the CDR3 DNA reads TGTGCCAGCAGCGGGGCCGGGTGGGTGGAATGGGCCCCTGCCACTGAAGCTTTCTTT.

This rearrangement joins TRBV27 to TRBJ2-4, with D unresolved. Trimming cost V 5 bases and J 0 bases, with 17 bases left between them. The germline CDR1 and CDR2 sequences are MNHEY and SMNVEV (reference sequence). CDR3 length: 17 amino acids. CDR3 loop: CASSNLTPGLAKNIQYF. The CDR3 region has the DNA TGTGCCAGCAGTAATCTGACTCCCGGGTTAGCCAAAAACATTCAGTACTTC.

This clonotype occurred a few times. The rearrangement joins TRBV9 to TRBJ1-4, with D perhaps matching TRBD1 (5 bases). Germline lookup yields CDR1 SGDLS and CDR2 YYNGEE. The CDR3 is 18 amino acids. Trimming removed 4 bases from V and 3 bases from J, with 22 bases in between. The chain's CDR3 is CASSPRRHRRRANEKLFF. CDR3 DNA sequence: TGTGCCAGCAGCCCCCGGCGACACAGGAGGAGGGCTAATGAAAAACTGTTTTTT.

This clonotype was counted between two and nine times. The V call is TRBV6-1, the J call TRBJ1-1, with TRBD1 matching over 7 bases. This CDR3 has 16 residues. Germline values: CDR1 MNHNS, CDR2 SASEGT. J lost 4 bases, V lost 5 bases, and 13 bases had no gene match. The CDR3 spells CASSFQGGARFTEAFF. Written as DNA, the CDR3 is TGTGCCAGCAGTTTCCAGGGGGGGGCGAGATTCACTGAAGCTTTCTTT.

The rearrangement joins TRBV18 to TRBJ2-2; D possibly corresponds to TRBD1 (5 bases). V lost 2 bases and J lost 3, with 10 bases in between. Germline CDR1 is KGHSH and CDR2 is LQKENI. This CDR3 comprises 15 residues. CDR3 nucleotides: TGTGCCAGCTCACCAAGGCAGGGCGACACCGGGGAGCTGTTTTTT. Encoded protein: CASSPRQGDTGELFF.

Concerning this clonotype: Possible read error: a much larger clone is one base away. The chain has TRBV7-3 and TRBJ1-1; D perhaps matches TRBD1 (5 bases). Deletions cut 1 base from V and 5 bases from J, with 8 bases between. This CDR3 is 13 amino acids long. Germline CDR1 SGHTA, CDR2 FQGTGA. CDR3 residues: CASSLRWGTEAFF. The CDR3, as DNA: TGTGCCAGCAGCTTAAGGTGGGGGACTGAAGCTTTCTTT. Full variable domain (rest looked up from reference TRBV7-3 and TRBJ1-1): GAGVSQTPSNKVTEKGKYVELRCDPISGHTALYWYRQSLGQGPEFLIYFQGTGAADDSGLPNDRFFAVRPEGSVSTLKIQRTERGDSAVYLCASSLRWGTEAFFGQGTRLTVV.

This clonotype was seen a handful of times. The chain employs TRBV20-1 and TRBJ1-6; D gene unclear. This CDR3 has 13 amino acids. The germline CDR1 and CDR2 sequences are DFQATT and SNEGSKA (reference sequence). V lost 4 bases and J 7 bases, leaving 11 bases between the germline ends. CDR3 nucleotides: TGCAGTGCTACGACGGTCCTAAATTCACCCCTCCACTTT. Its protein is CSATTVLNSPLHF.